This T cell receptor (beta chain) appears in the sequencing data of a study of blood T cell repertoires in COVID-19. In the source study's methods: Amplification with reference gene primers provided the estimates of nucleated cell counts. Repertoires were generated with immunoSEQ multiplex PCR, while TCRdb's copy carries only in-frame clones and drops some. That table furnishes V, J and clone size, whereas the DNA furnished D and trimming. The sample has around 140,000 clones, almost 85% seen once. The CDR3 covers 14 residues. CDR1 is MDHEN, CDR2 SYDVKM, per germline. Trimming cost V 6 bases and J 0 bases, with 12 bases left between them.

The specimen was peripheral blood. The rearrangement links TRBV28 to TRBJ2-7; no firm D call. The TCR was taken from a man aged 60-69 years with acute or convalescent COVID-19. The CDR3 DNA reads TGTGCCAGCAGCCCCTTGGGCCTCTCCTACGAGCAGTACTTC. Its translation is CASSPLGLSYEQYF.